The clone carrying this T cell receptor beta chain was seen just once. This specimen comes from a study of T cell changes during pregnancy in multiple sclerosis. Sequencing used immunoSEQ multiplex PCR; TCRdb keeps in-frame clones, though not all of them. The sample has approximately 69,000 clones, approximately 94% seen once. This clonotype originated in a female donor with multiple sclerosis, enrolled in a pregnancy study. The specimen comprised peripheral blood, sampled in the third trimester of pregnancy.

DNA of the CDR3: TGTGCCAGCAGCGTAGGTATAGGGGGGGCAATGAACACTGAAGCTTTCTTT. It codes for CASSVGIGGAMNTEAFF. V and J are TRBV9 and TRBJ1-1, with D possibly TRBD1 on 6 matching bases. The V end lost 0 bases, the J end lost 0 bases, and 15 bases lay between the germline ends. Germline lookup yields CDR1 SGDLS and CDR2 YYNGEE. CDR3 size: 17 residues.